The clone carrying this T cell receptor beta chain was seen many times. Its cognate antigen is unknown. The entry originates in a study of T cell repertoires in cytomegalovirus infection. As for the study in general: Public signatures in TCR beta pointed to CMV infection and matching HLA type.

Study results and limitations: In two of eight donors, the top clonotype was HLA-C-restricted CMV-specific. There were carriers of CMV plus the relevant HLA, and cumulative public TCR beta family frequency identified them.

TCRdb fed the reads into MiXCR, producing one record per CDR3 protein. The sample consists of some 300,000 distinct CDR3 sequences, 15% to 20% of them appearing once. The CDR3 totals 12 residues. Germline CDR1 MGHDK, CDR2 SYGVNS. V lost 9 bases to trimming and J lost 7 bases, with 13 bases between them. This chain connects TRBV25-1 to TRBJ2-1; D unresolved. The clonotype comes from a human donor in good health (CMV status not recorded). Some clones in this sample may be carry-over from other donors' samples. The sample consisted of PBMCs. CDR3 region: CASAKGKNEQFF. The CDR3 coding sequence is TGTGCCAGTGCGAAAGGGAAGAATGAGCAGTTCTTC.